Sequencing of this TCR beta chain was carried out in a study of CD8 T cells in Susac syndrome. About 0.5 to 1 ug RNA was reverse transcribed with random hexamers. TCRdb recomputed calls from the immunoSEQ multiplex PCR reads with MiXCR, one row per CDR3 protein. The data hold 200,000 to 250,000 distinct CDR3 sequences, with approximately 95% observed a single time. In its sample, this clonotype was seen a few times. There are 10 residues in the CDR3. Between the trimmed V and J ends, which lost 8 bases and 7 bases, there was a span of 6 bases. The V gene's germline CDR1 is SGHTA and CDR2 FQGNSA. The sequencing input was CD4+ T cells from PBMCs. The TCR comes from a human donor with multiple sclerosis. This sequence joins TRBV7-2 and TRBJ2-1, with D hard to call. CDR3 loop: CASGRNEQFF. CDR3 nucleotide sequence: TGTGCCAGCGGCAGGAATGAGCAGTTCTTC.